The entry below describes one T cell receptor beta chain. This CDR3 is 15 amino acids long. V was trimmed by 0 bases and J by 8 bases, leaving 16 bases between them. CDR1 is WNHNN and CDR2 is SYGVQD in the germline V gene (reference sequence). This specimen comes from a study of PD-L1 blockade in urothelial cancer. Study-level information: Between 0 and 3 chemotherapy regimens preceded treatment for each patient.

Every PCR received spiked-in synthetic TCR analog templates. Sequencing was performed with immunoSEQ multiplex PCR; in TCRdb, only in-frame clones are kept and a portion is missing. Of tens of thousands of clones in the sample, around 82% were seen once. The sequenced sample was PBMCs, obtained around atezolizumab (anti-PD-L1) treatment. The clonotype originates from a man in his 70s with urothelial cancer. This chain joins TRBV10-1 and TRBJ1-2, with no clear D. The CDR3 DNA sequence: TGCGCCAGCAGTGAGTCGTTAACAGCTCAAGGCGGCTACACCTTC. This translates into CASSESLTAQGGYTF.